This TCR beta chain was captured by sequencing in a study of HIV-infected patients and healthy controls. Study-level findings and limits: HLA types of the donors remained undetermined.

The germline CDR1 and CDR2 sequences are MRHNA and SNTAGT. The CDR3 totals 12 residues. V shed 10 bases and J 15 bases; nucleotides not matched to a gene: 12. Whole blood was used without fractionation, so all unsorted peripheral T cells were included. This clonotype was picked up many times. Its antigen remains unidentified. About 450 ng RNA was reverse transcribed with alpha and beta constant-region primers. Using multiplexing indices, alpha and beta chain libraries were generated apart by chain-specific third strand synthesis. The cDNA received a 5' RACE adapter containing a random hexamer plus an SP2 sequencing primer site. TCRdb redid the calling of the 5' RACE reads with MiXCR, one entry per CDR3 protein. The sample records 15,000 to 17,000 distinct CDR3 sequences, roughly 7.7% being singletons.

The sequence derives from an adult in good health. The source material was blood. The rearrangement joins TRBV6-4 to TRBJ2-3, with 11 nucleotides matching TRBD2. CDR3 nucleotides: TGTGCCACCCGACTAGCGGGACCGGGACCATATTTT. This gives the protein CATRLAGPGPYF.